Listed here are 13 T cell receptor beta chains from one sample, sequenced in a study of CD8 T cells in ankylosing spondylitis. Via MiXCR, TCRdb re-called the 5' RACE reads, giving one row per CDR3 protein. In the table there are about 33,000 distinct CDR3 sequences, around an eighth of which are singletons. Sequencing input: synovial fluid, either unsorted or a sorted T cell fraction (not recorded which). All receptors come from a male donor with ankylosing spondylitis.

This clonotype was seen ten or more times. CDR3 loop: CASSDKKGQGGYTF. CDR3 DNA sequence: TGTGCCAGCAGTGATAAAAAAGGACAGGGTGGCTACACCTTC. J is TRBJ1-2 and V is TRBV6-4; TRBD1 matches 8 bases. J gave up 7 bases and V 3 bases, and 7 bases lay outside the gene matches. CDR1 is MRHNA, CDR2 SNTAGT, per germline. CDR3 length equals 14 residues.

The V call is TRBV7-9, the J call TRBJ1-4; D is unclear. V shed 3 bases and J shed 8 bases, with 7 bases lying between them. Germline assignment: CDR1 SEHNR and CDR2 FQNEAQ (reference sequence). This CDR3 region has 12 residues. CDR3 amino acids: CASSFVGEKLFF. CDR3 nucleotide sequence: TGTGCCAGCAGCTTTGTTGGAGAAAAACTGTTTTTT. The complete variable domain, with remaining parts taken from reference TRBV7-9 and TRBJ1-4, reads DTGVSQNPRHKITKRGQNVTFRCDPISEHNRLYWYRQTLGQGPEFLTYFQNEAQLEKSRLLSDRFSAERPKGSFSTLEIQRTEQGDSAMYLCASSFVGEKLFFGSGTQLSVL.

This clonotype was observed at least ten times. The chain has TRBV7-6 and TRBJ1-5; D gene ambiguous. The V end was cut by 1 base, the J end by 0 bases, with 1 base between. This CDR3 contains 13 residues. Looked up from germline, CDR1 is SGHVS and CDR2 is FNYEAQ. CDR3 bases: TGTGCCAGCAGCTTAGATAGCAATCAGCCCCAGCATTTT. It codes for CASSLDSNQPQHF.

This clonotype was counted at least ten times. V and J are TRBV24-1 and TRBJ2-1; no definite D call. Germline values: CDR1 KGHDR, CDR2 SFDVKD. V gave up 4 bases and J gave up 6 bases, with 12 bases separating them. There are 14 residues in the CDR3. The CDR3 DNA reads TGTGCCACCAGTGACCTCCAAAGTTTCAATGAGCAGTTCTTC. Translated: CATSDLQSFNEQFF.

This chain links TRBV5-1 with TRBJ2-7; tentatively, D is TRBD1 (6 bases). The CDR3 length is 14 residues. The germline V and J ends were trimmed by 3 bases and 0 bases, with 10 bases remaining between them. In germline, CDR1 is SGHRS, CDR2 YFSETQ. The CDR3 nucleotides read TGCGCCAGCAGCTGGGGGCTTGGCTCCTACGAGCAGTACTTC. This sequence encodes CASSWGLGSYEQYF. Combining the CDR3 with reference TRBV5-1 and TRBJ2-7 gives the whole variable domain KAGVTQTPRYLIKTRGQQVTLSCSPISGHRSVSWYQQTPGQGLQFLFEYFSETQRNKGNFPGRFSGRQFSNSRSEMNVSTLELGDSALYLCASSWGLGSYEQYFGPGTRLTVT.

This clonotype showed up many times. J is TRBJ2-2 and V is TRBV9, with D uncertain. Germline CDR1 SGDLS, CDR2 YYNGEE. The CDR3 spans 12 residues. Trimming stripped 4 bases from V and 8 bases from J, with 9 bases between. The CDR3: CASSLDAGELFF. As DNA, the CDR3 is TGTGCCAGCAGCCTAGATGCTGGGGAGCTGTTTTTT.

Many counts were recorded for this clonotype. J is TRBJ2-1 and V is TRBV5-1; D is unclear. The CDR3 contains 13 residues. CDR1 and CDR2 (germline): SGHRS, YFSETQ. V was cut by 0 bases and J by 2 bases, with 3 bases left in between. The CDR3 here is CASSLEAYNEQFF. DNA of the CDR3: TGCGCCAGCAGCTTGGAAGCCTACAATGAGCAGTTCTTC. The variable domain in full, with the rest retrieved from reference TRBV5-1 and TRBJ2-1, is KAGVTQTPRYLIKTRGQQVTLSCSPISGHRSVSWYQQTPGQGLQFLFEYFSETQRNKGNFPGRFSGRQFSNSRSEMNVSTLELGDSALYLCASSLEAYNEQFFGPGTRLTVL.

The chain joins TRBV6-4 to TRBJ2-1; the match to TRBD2 covers 7 bases. The CDR3 is made up of 15 amino acids. The germline gives CDR1 MRHNA, CDR2 SNTAGT. V lost 3 bases to trimming and J lost 0 bases; unmatched junction nucleotides: 2. CDR3 sequence (DNA): TGTGCCAGCAGTGAGGCTAGCGGCTCCTACAATGAGCAGTTCTTC. It codes for CASSEASGSYNEQFF.

This clonotype has more than one count but fewer than ten. The V and J genes are TRBV27 and TRBJ1-5; possibly TRBD1 for D (5 bases). V was pared by 6 bases and J by 1 base, with 13 bases between. Germline CDR1 is MNHEY and CDR2 is SMNVEV (reference sequence). This CDR3 region has 15 residues. In DNA form, the CDR3 reads TGTGCCAGCAGACCCGGGGCCCGAAGCAATCAGCCCCAGCATTTT. Protein product: CASRPGARSNQPQHF.

Many counts were recorded for this clonotype. This chain links TRBV4-3 with TRBJ1-1; TRBD1 matches 8 bases. Looked up from germline, CDR1 is LGHNA and CDR2 is YSLEER. CDR3 length: 15 amino acids. In DNA, the CDR3 is TGCTGGCGCAGAGATACAGGGGGGTGGGGCACTGAAGCTTTCTTT. Translated, it gives CWRRDTGGWGTEAFF.

This chain uses TRBV7-8 with TRBJ2-2; D tentatively fits TRBD1 or TRBD2 (6 bases each). V lost 4 bases and J lost 7, with 13 bases in between. CDR3 size: 14 residues. CDR1 and CDR2 (germline): SGHVS, FQNEAQ. The CDR3 is CASSSRGGIGELFF. CDR3 in DNA: TGTGCCAGCAGCTCGAGAGGGGGGATCGGGGAGCTGTTTTTT.

This chain joins TRBV7-3 and TRBJ2-1, with D unresolved. CDR1 and CDR2 (germline): SGHTA, FQGTGA. This CDR3 is built from 15 residues. The V and J ends lost 0 bases and 2 bases respectively, with 8 bases between them. In DNA form, the CDR3 reads TGTGCCAGCAGCTTAACGGGGTTTACCTACAATGAGCAGTTCTTC. It specifies CASSLTGFTYNEQFF.

This clonotype was detected many times. V is TRBV20-1 and J is TRBJ1-1, with a tentative D call TRBD1 (6 bases). Germline assignment: CDR1 DFQATT and CDR2 SNEGSKA (reference sequence). The V and J ends lost 5 bases and 3 bases respectively, with 16 bases between them. The CDR3 length is 14 residues. The CDR3 DNA sequence: TGCAGTGCTCGGGAAGGGGGGAAGGACACTGAAGCTTTCTTT. Protein sequence: CSAREGGKDTEAFF.